Below, 14 T cell receptor beta chains from the same sample are listed, as sequenced in a study of T-cell memory formation after mild COVID-19. MiXCR, run by TCRdb on the 5' RACE reads, gives a single entry per CDR3 protein. The sample yields tens of thousands of distinct CDR3 sequences, over 12% seen once. The specimen was PBMCs or a T cell subset sorted from them (not recorded which). The receptors were sampled from a man between 18 and 35 years old who had mild COVID-19 (a few samples of this study predate the infection). Cell type and time point are not known.

The chain combines TRBV4-2 with TRBJ1-2, with 10 bases identical to TRBD1. The trim removed 6 bases at V and 6 bases at J, leaving 7 bases unmatched. The CDR3 extends over 14 amino acids. Per germline, CDR1 LGHNA and CDR2 YNFKEQ. CDR3 protein: CASSLRGTGDGYTF. The DNA for the CDR3 is TGTGCCAGCAGTCTAAGAGGGACAGGGGATGGCTACACCTTC.

The V call is TRBV4-1, the J call TRBJ1-5; tentatively, D is TRBD1 (6 bases). The germline V gene encodes CDR1 MGHRA and CDR2 YSYEKL. Trimming left V 3 bases short and J 4 bases short, with 16 bases between. The CDR3 contains 16 residues. Here the CDR3 reads CASSQEGQGKNQPQHF. CDR3 nucleotide sequence: TGCGCCAGCAGCCAGGAGGGGCAGGGGAAGAATCAGCCCCAGCATTTT.

This clonotype was seen ten or more times. This chain joins TRBV12-3 or TRBV12-4 and TRBJ2-3; D remains ambiguous. Trimming took 1 base from V and 7 from J, leaving 9 bases between them. This CDR3 is 13 amino acids long. CDR3 region: CASSLGPLHTQYF. For the CDR3, the DNA is TGTGCCAGCAGTTTAGGTCCCTTACATACGCAGTATTTT.

The chain carries TRBV12-3 or TRBV12-4 and TRBJ1-5, with D possibly being TRBD1 (5 bases). V gave up 6 bases and J gave up 7 bases, with 22 bases separating them. CDR3 size: 16 residues. The CDR3 reads CASSHRVGGDSQPQHF. The CDR3, as DNA: TGTGCCAGCAGCCATAGGGTCGGGGGGGATAGCCAGCCCCAGCATTTT.

In this sample, this clonotype turned up many times. The chain carries TRBV7-9 and TRBJ2-1, with no clear D. Trimming took off 5 bases at V and 10 bases at J, with 12 bases between the two ends. Per germline, CDR1 SEHNR and CDR2 FQNEAQ (reference sequence). This CDR3 has 12 residues. CDR3 nucleotides: TGTGCCAGCAGCCTCCTAGGAGCCGAGCAGTTCTTC. Its translation is CASSLLGAEQFF.

In its sample, this clonotype was seen many times. This chain joins TRBV4-2 and TRBJ2-2; D is ambiguous. Trimming stripped 1 base from V and 9 bases from J, with 12 bases between. Germline CDR1 and CDR2: LGHNA and YNFKEQ. The CDR3 consists of 14 residues. This CDR3 reads CASSQGIDARELFF. The CDR3 DNA reads as TGTGCCAGCAGCCAAGGAATAGATGCCCGGGAGCTGTTTTTT.

Here the CDR3 reads CASSLGLYYEQYV. Here the CDR3 DNA reads TGTGCCAGCAGCCTGGGGCTGTACTACGAGCAGTACGTC. The rearrangement links TRBV6-2 or TRBV6-3 to TRBJ2-7; D possibly corresponds to TRBD1 (5 bases). V gave up 6 bases and J gave up 3 bases, with 12 bases separating them. Looked up from germline, CDR1 is MNHEY and CDR2 is SVGEGT. This CDR3 is built from 13 residues.

This clonotype was recorded a few times. This chain joins TRBV7-9 and TRBJ1-6, with a possible D match to TRBD1 (6 bases). Germline lookup yields CDR1 SEHNR and CDR2 FQNEAQ (reference sequence). The V and J ends lost 1 base and 8 bases respectively, with 9 bases between them. The CDR3 is made up of 14 amino acids. CDR3 loop: CASSLGGQYSPLHF. The CDR3 nucleotides are TGTGCCAGCAGCTTAGGAGGACAGTATTCACCCCTCCACTTT.

This clonotype was counted between two and nine times. The V gene is TRBV5-1, the J gene TRBJ2-7; no clear D. This CDR3 comprises 14 residues. The ends were cut back, 4 bases at V and 5 bases at J, with 16 bases in the middle. Germline V lookup: CDR1 SGHRS, CDR2 YFSETQ. The CDR3 protein is CASSIYPDGDEQYF. Here the CDR3 DNA reads TGCGCCAGCAGCATCTACCCGGACGGAGACGAGCAGTACTTC.

The chain uses TRBV18 and TRBJ1-5; 7 nucleotides line up with TRBD1. The CDR3 contains 16 residues. Per germline, CDR1 KGHSH and CDR2 LQKENI. Trimming removed 2 bases from V and 2 bases from J; junction bases left unmatched: 6. CDR3: CASSPDRDKGNQPQHF. In DNA, the CDR3 is TGTGCCAGCTCACCAGACAGGGATAAGGGCAATCAGCCCCAGCATTTT.

This chain uses TRBV6-2 or TRBV6-3 with TRBJ1-2; D unresolved. V was pared by 2 bases and J by 4 bases, with 14 bases between. This CDR3 has 15 residues. Germline CDR1 reads MNHEY; CDR2 reads SVGEGT. In DNA, the CDR3 is TGTGCCAGCAGTTACATTGCGGAGATTCTCTATGGCTACACCTTC. Translating gives CASSYIAEILYGYTF.

The CDR3 coding sequence is TGCGCCAGCAGCAGGGACGGGGGAAACTATGGCTACACCTTC. Amino acid sequence: CASSRDGGNYGYTF. The chain is built from TRBV4-1 and TRBJ1-2; a weak D match, TRBD1 (5 bases). V lost 5 bases to trimming and J lost 2 bases, with 12 bases between them. Germline-derived CDR1 and CDR2 are MGHRA and YSYEKL. This CDR3 is 14 amino acids long.

J is TRBJ2-7 and V is TRBV14; TRBD1 might be the D (6 bases). CDR3 size: 13 residues. The V end was cut by 1 base, the J end by 4 bases, with 8 bases between. Germline V gene sequence: CDR1 SGHDN, CDR2 FVKESK. CDR3 coding DNA: TGTGCCAGCAGCCAAGTCAGGGGATACGAGCAGTACTTC. It is translated as CASSQVRGYEQYF.

This clonotype was seen more than once but under ten times. The gene calls are TRBV7-8 and TRBJ1-2; 7 bases are a match to TRBD1. V lost 9 bases and J lost 3; bases outside the gene matches: 13. Germline loops: CDR1 SGHVS, CDR2 FQNEAQ. The CDR3 runs to 15 residues. The CDR3 nucleotides are TGTGCCAGTTTGCCTCAAAACGACAGGGACTATGGCTACACCTTC. Protein sequence: CASLPQNDRDYGYTF.